The 21 T cell receptor beta chains below all came from one sample that was sequenced in a study of cytomegalovirus exposure and HLA in healthy donors. PCR was performed using 60 Vbeta and 13 Jbeta primers. Sequenced by immunoSEQ multiplex PCR; TCRdb stores in-frame clones only, minus some. The top ten hold approximately 7.8% of the sample, which has about 79,000 clones, approximately 70% seen once. The specimen sequenced was PBMCs. Every receptor here comes from a man in his 60s in good health and CMV-seronegative.

This chain joins TRBV11-2 and TRBJ2-2; D gene uncertain. The CDR3 is made up of 14 amino acids. The germline V and J ends were trimmed by 3 bases and 7 bases, with 12 bases remaining between them. Germline values: CDR1 SGHAT, CDR2 FQNNGV. The CDR3 reads CASSFAPQIGELFF. CDR3 bases: TGTGCCAGCAGCTTCGCTCCGCAGATCGGGGAGCTGTTTTTT.

This chain joins TRBV7-2 and TRBJ2-5, with 14 positions matching TRBD2. V trimming: 8 bases; J trimming: 7 bases; junction bases outside the gene matches: 6. CDR1 and CDR2 (germline): SGHTA, FQGNSA. The CDR3 is 14 amino acids. The CDR3, as DNA: TGTGCCAGCGAGACTAGCGGGGGGGCCGGGACCCAGTACTTC. Its protein product is CASETSGGAGTQYF. Using reference TRBV7-2 and TRBJ2-5 for the parts outside the CDR3, the full variable domain is GAGVSQSPSNKVTEKGKDVELRCDPISGHTALYWYRQSLGQGLEFLIYFQGNSAPDKSGLPSDRFSAERTGGSVSTLTIQRTQQEDSAVYLCASETSGGAGTQYFGPGTRLLVL.

This clone was seen a few times. The chain has TRBV5-1 and TRBJ2-7, with 12 bases matching TRBD2. Trimming cost V 7 bases and J 3 bases; bases outside gene matches: 11. CDR1 SGHRS and CDR2 YFSETQ come from the germline V gene. CDR3 length equals 16 residues. In DNA form, the CDR3 reads TGCGCCAGCGGGGCTAGCGGGGGGGCGAACAACTACGAGCAGTACTTC. Protein product: CASGASGGANNYEQYF.

The V call is TRBV2, the J call TRBJ1-1; D may be TRBD1 (6 bases). The CDR3 is made up of 15 amino acids. V lost 2 bases and J lost 1, with 11 bases in between. The germline V gene has CDR1 SNHLY and CDR2 FYNNEI. The CDR3 sequence: CASSEIRGRNTEAFF. The CDR3 DNA sequence: TGTGCCAGCAGTGAAATTAGGGGGAGGAACACTGAAGCTTTCTTT.

The DNA of the CDR3 is TGTGCCAGCGGTGGAGGTGGATATGGCTACACCTTC. As protein: CASGGGGYGYTF. The chain combines TRBV6-1 with TRBJ1-2; no definite D call. Trimming shortened V by 8 bases and J by 5 bases, and 12 bases separated the two germline ends. In germline, CDR1 is MNHNS, CDR2 SASEGT. This CDR3 is built from 12 residues.

This chain uses TRBV19 with TRBJ2-7; D may be TRBD1 (6 bases). CDR1 is LNHDA, CDR2 SQIVND, per germline (reference sequence). The CDR3 spans 13 residues. Trimming removed 5 bases from V and 6 bases from J, with 14 bases in between. This chain's CDR3 is CASSPQTGSEQYF. In DNA, the CDR3 is TGTGCCAGTAGTCCCCAGACAGGTTCCGAGCAGTACTTC.

In its sample, this clone was seen a few times. The gene calls are TRBV6-5 and TRBJ2-7; maybe TRBD1 (7 bases). The CDR3 has 13 residues. Germline-derived CDR1 and CDR2 are MNHEY and SVGAGI. V was pared by 8 bases and J by 3 bases, with 14 bases between. CDR3 sequence (DNA): TGTGCCAGCCGACAGGGAGGAGGCTACGAGCAGTACTTC. Encoded protein: CASRQGGGYEQYF.

This clone was found a few times. This rearrangement joins TRBV7-9 to TRBJ2-3; D is possibly TRBD2 (5 bases). V was shortened by 5 bases and J by 7 bases, with 19 bases between the two germline ends. Germline V gene data show CDR1 as SEHNR and CDR2 as FQNEAQ (reference sequence). CDR3 length: 15 amino acids. DNA of the CDR3: TGTGCCAGCAGCCCAGGAGGTGGGCTACGGAATACGCAGTATTTT. This sequence encodes CASSPGGGLRNTQYF.

The V and J genes are TRBV19 and TRBJ1-1, with 9 nucleotides matching TRBD1. Germline V gene data show CDR1 as LNHDA and CDR2 as SQIVND (reference sequence). Losses at the gene ends were 5 bases for V and 4 bases for J; bases not matched to a gene: 8. This CDR3 region has 15 residues. As DNA, the CDR3 is TGTGCCAGTAGTTTCGACAGGGGGGGAAGCACTGAAGCTTTCTTT. As protein: CASSFDRGGSTEAFF.

This sequence joins TRBV4-1 and TRBJ2-6, with TRBD1 matching 8 bases. In germline, CDR1 is MGHRA, CDR2 YSYEKL. The CDR3 has 20 residues. The trim removed 0 bases at V and 2 bases at J, leaving 12 bases unmatched. The CDR3 here is CASSQELRDRSRPGANVLTF. As DNA, the CDR3 is TGCGCCAGCAGCCAAGAGTTACGGGACAGGTCCCGCCCTGGGGCCAACGTCCTGACTTTC.

The chain links TRBV30 to TRBJ2-3; TRBD2 might be the D (7 bases). The V end lost 2 bases, the J end lost 4 bases, and 13 bases lay between the germline ends. The germline V gene has CDR1 GTSNPN and CDR2 SVGIG (reference sequence). This CDR3 has 14 residues. Here the CDR3 reads CAWSLGGGADTQYF. Here the CDR3 DNA reads TGTGCCTGGAGTTTGGGGGGGGGCGCAGATACGCAGTATTTT.

This chain joins TRBV11-3 and TRBJ2-3; no definite D call. The CDR3 totals 13 residues. Trimming took 0 bases from V and 6 from J, leaving 7 bases between them. The germline CDR1 and CDR2 sequences are SGHNT and YENEEA. DNA of the CDR3: TGTGCCAGCAGCTTAGATCCCCCGGATACGCAGTATTTT. Its translation is CASSLDPPDTQYF.

V and J are TRBV5-1 and TRBJ2-2, with D maybe TRBD1 (6 bases). Germline values: CDR1 SGHRS, CDR2 YFSETQ. V gave up 4 bases and J gave up 4 bases, with 14 bases separating them. The CDR3 totals 15 residues. The CDR3 sequence: CASSATGSGTGELFF. In nucleotides, the CDR3 is TGCGCCAGCAGCGCGACAGGCTCGGGCACCGGGGAGCTGTTTTTT. The full variable domain, with the rest looked up from reference TRBV5-1 and TRBJ2-2, is KAGVTQTPRYLIKTRGQQVTLSCSPISGHRSVSWYQQTPGQGLQFLFEYFSETQRNKGNFPGRFSGRQFSNSRSEMNVSTLELGDSALYLCASSATGSGTGELFFGEGSRLTVL.

This clone occurred a few times. J is TRBJ2-7 and V is TRBV7-2, with TRBD1 matching over 9 bases. Germline loops: CDR1 SGHTA, CDR2 FQGNSA. The CDR3 consists of 14 residues. V lost 4 bases, J lost 7 bases, and 8 bases stayed unmatched. The CDR3 sequence: CASSSLGQGWEQYF. The CDR3 region has the DNA TGTGCCAGCAGCTCACTCGGACAGGGGTGGGAGCAGTACTTC.

The chain couples TRBV6-5 to TRBJ1-1; perhaps TRBD1 as D (6 bases). Germline CDR1 is MNHEY and CDR2 is SVGAGI. The V and J ends lost 7 bases and 5 bases respectively, with 14 bases between them. The CDR3 sequence is 13 residues long. CDR3 DNA sequence: TGTGCCAGCACGGGGGGCGCGGGTACTGAAGCTTTCTTT. Amino acids: CASTGGAGTEAFF.

The gene calls are TRBV6-6 and TRBJ2-1; 7 bases align to TRBD2. The CDR3 consists of 16 residues. In germline, CDR1 is MNHNY, CDR2 SVGAGI (reference sequence). The trim removed 7 bases at V and 7 bases at J, leaving 16 bases unmatched. CDR3 in amino acids: CASTTFGSGKRNEQFF. CDR3 coding DNA: TGTGCCAGCACGACCTTTGGCAGCGGGAAAAGGAATGAGCAGTTCTTC.

CDR3 amino acids: CASGEGGSEQFF. The CDR3 coding sequence is TGTGCCAGCGGGGAAGGAGGGAGTGAGCAGTTCTTC. This chain links TRBV9 with TRBJ2-1; TRBD2 is a possible D gene (6 bases). Trimming took 7 bases from V and 9 from J, leaving 14 bases between them. This CDR3 comprises 12 residues. Germline lookup yields CDR1 SGDLS and CDR2 YYNGEE.

This chain links TRBV7-2 with TRBJ2-2; maybe TRBD2 (6 bases). Trimming removed 5 bases from V and 1 base from J, with 17 bases in between. Germline V gene sequence: CDR1 SGHTA, CDR2 FQGNSA. This CDR3 contains 17 residues. CDR3 residues: CASSPRLGFGNTGELFF. The CDR3 nucleotides are TGTGCCAGCAGCCCGCGACTAGGATTTGGGAACACCGGGGAGCTGTTTTTT. The entire variable domain, with the rest obtained from reference TRBV7-2 and TRBJ2-2, is as follows: GAGVSQSPSNKVTEKGKDVELRCDPISGHTALYWYRQSLGQGLEFLIYFQGNSAPDKSGLPSDRFSAERTGGSVSTLTIQRTQQEDSAVYLCASSPRLGFGNTGELFFGEGSRLTVL.

The chain is built from TRBV5-6 and TRBJ1-2; TRBD1 might be the D (5 bases). V shed 3 bases and J shed 0 bases, with 9 bases lying between them. Germline V gene sequence: CDR1 SGHDT, CDR2 YYEEEE. CDR3 size: 14 residues. The CDR3 bases are TGTGCCAGCAGCTGGATGGGGCCTAACTATGGCTACACCTTC. This translates into CASSWMGPNYGYTF.

This clone was observed a handful of times. The chain combines TRBV7-8 with TRBJ1-4; D call uncertain. The CDR3 is made up of 14 amino acids. V dropped 2 bases and J dropped 0 bases, with 4 bases sitting between them. Germline V gives CDR1 SGHVS, CDR2 FQNEAQ. The CDR3 sequence: CASSLLSTNEKLFF. The CDR3 DNA follows: TGTGCCAGCAGCTTACTCTCAACTAATGAAAAACTGTTTTTT.

The V gene is TRBV5-4, the J gene TRBJ2-5; a possible D gene is TRBD1 (5 bases). There are 15 residues in the CDR3. Germline CDR1 SGHNT, CDR2 YYREEE (reference sequence). The V and J ends lost 3 bases and 2 bases respectively, with 14 bases between them. The CDR3 nucleotides are TGTGCCAGCAGCTCCCTGGGAAGGGGTCAAGAGACCCAGTACTTC. Translation: CASSSLGRGQETQYF.